This TCR beta chain emerged from a study of OX40 agonist ivuxolimab in advanced cancers. On the study more broadly: Antecedent anti-PD-1, anti-PD-L1 or anti-CTLA-4 therapy was permissible, with 40% having received some. Notes on the study in general: CD4+ and CD8+ blood T cells expanded clonally by week 6 at 0.1 to 3.0 mg/kg.

The method was immunoSEQ multiplex PCR; TCRdb's version includes in-frame clones alone and lacks a portion of them. The sample has fewer than 35,000 clones, roughly 80% seen once; the top ten hold roughly 22%. This clone came up a few times. Its antigen is not identified. The CDR3 extends over 12 amino acids. V was cut by 1 base and J by 5 bases, with 6 bases left in between. Germline CDR1 and CDR2: SGHTA and FQGNSA. The sequences come from CD4+ or CD8+ T cells sorted from blood, collected in a trial of the OX40 agonist ivuxolimab. The receptor comes from an adult with an advanced solid tumor such as melanoma, head and neck, liver or kidney cancer. The V gene is TRBV7-2, the J gene TRBJ2-7; D remains ambiguous. The CDR3 loop reads CASSLGRHEQYF. The CDR3 DNA is TGTGCCAGCAGCTTAGGCCGCCACGAGCAGTACTTC.